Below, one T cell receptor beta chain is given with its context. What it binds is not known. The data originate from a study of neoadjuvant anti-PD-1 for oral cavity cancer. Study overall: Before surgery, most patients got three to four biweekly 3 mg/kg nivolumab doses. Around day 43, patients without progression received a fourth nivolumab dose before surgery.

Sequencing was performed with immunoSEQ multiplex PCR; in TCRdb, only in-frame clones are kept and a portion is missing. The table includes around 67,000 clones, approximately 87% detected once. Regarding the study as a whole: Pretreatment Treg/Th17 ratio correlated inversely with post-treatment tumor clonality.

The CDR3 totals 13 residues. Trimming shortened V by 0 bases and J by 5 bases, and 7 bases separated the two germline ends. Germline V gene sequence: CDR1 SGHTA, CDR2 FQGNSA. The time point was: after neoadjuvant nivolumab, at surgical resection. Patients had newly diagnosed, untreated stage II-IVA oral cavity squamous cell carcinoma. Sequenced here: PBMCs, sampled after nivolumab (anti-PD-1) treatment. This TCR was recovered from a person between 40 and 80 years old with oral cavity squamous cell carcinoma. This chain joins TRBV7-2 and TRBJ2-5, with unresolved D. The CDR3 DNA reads TGTGCCAGCAGCTTAGCGGTGGGGGAGACCCAGTACTTC. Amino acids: CASSLAVGETQYF.